These T cell receptor beta chains were read from a single sample in a study of cytomegalovirus exposure and HLA in healthy donors. Sequencing used immunoSEQ multiplex PCR; TCRdb keeps in-frame clones, though not all of them. Among over 80,000 clones, approximately 85% were seen once, and the ten largest hold less than 4%. Sequencing was performed on PBMCs. The receptors originated from a man aged 25 to 40 in good health and CMV-seropositive. Both conserved end residues are trimmed from each CDR3.

TRBV5-1	TRBJ2-6	ASSYRRQDSGANVLT
TRBV10-1	TRBJ2-1	ASSGLAGVNEQF
TRBV28	TRBJ1-2	ASSPPWRRGYT
TRBV10-1	TRBJ2-1	ASSELDRGRADEQF
TRBV13	TRBJ2-3	ASSLGLAGALADTQY
TRBV30	TRBJ1-6	AWSEQGLGNSPLH
TRBV9	TRBJ1-1	ASSPSRGTYTEAF
TRBV5-1	TRBJ2-7	ASSSGTGSDEQY
TRBV28	-	ASSLSRQGARYEQY
TRBV19	TRBJ2-6	ASSRQGIEANVLT
TRBV5-4	TRBJ1-4	ASSLVQGAGEKLF
TRBV28	TRBJ2-5	ASSLRIEETQY
TRBV10-3	TRBJ1-1	AIRSTGNAEAF
TRBV11-3	TRBJ2-1	ASSLGGHEQF
TRBV5-1	TRBJ2-2	ASSLALVTSNTGELF
TRBV19	TRBJ2-4	ASSMRGQGSLLAKNIQY
TRBV5-4	TRBJ2-1	ASSFYSTSGRDEQF
TRBV7-9	TRBJ1-4	ASSLDRGSEKLF
TRBV6-1	TRBJ1-1	ASSEENGAWTEAF
TRBV11-3	TRBJ2-6	ASSPGVSGANVLT
TRBV28	TRBJ2-5	ASSFPTRLAGGETQY
TRBV23-1	TRBJ2-3	ASSQSGTAADTQY
TRBV7-6	TRBJ2-7	ASSLRGLDSYEQY
TRBV29-1	TRBJ2-5	SGAPSGNRQETQY
TRBV19	TRBJ1-2	ASIERTGDYYGYT
TRBV7-9	TRBJ2-7	ASSSTGQGYEQY
TRBV25-1	TRBJ1-2	ATWPWPLREGYT
TRBV5-1	TRBJ2-1	ASRRREGLDEQF
TRBV6-5	TRBJ2-2	ASSYQNTGELF
TRBV6-1	TRBJ1-1	ASSYTGGNTEAF
TRBV5-4	TRBJ2-3	ASSLETRDTQY
TRBV4-1	TRBJ1-1	ASSQGGFGTGVTEAF
TRBV28	TRBJ1-2	ASSTLRQGPNYGYT
TRBV5-6	TRBJ1-1	ASSKGQGAVFDTEAF
TRBV4-3	TRBJ2-1	ASSQELYNEQF
TRBV7-9	TRBJ2-7	ASSFGGGQGDYEQY
TRBV10-3	TRBJ1-3	AISELTAGNTIY
TRBV6-1	TRBJ1-5	ASRGGQGNNQPQH
TRBV2	TRBJ1-1	ASRAQTGSTEAF
TRBV7-2	-	ASRLHYEQY
TRBV5-1	TRBJ2-1	ASSLAVGGAVNEQF
TRBV28	TRBJ1-5	ASMPPGSNQPQH
TRBV27	TRBJ1-5	ASSGGGHQPQH
TRBV6-5	TRBJ2-1	ASSTTSGREFEQF
TRBV10-3	TRBJ2-7	ATRISGSGGGEQY
TRBV6-4	TRBJ2-2	ASGAGTGSNTGELF
TRBV7-2	TRBJ2-2	ASSQQGSNTGELF
TRBV18	TRBJ2-7	ASSLLSGTGGHEQY
TRBV7-8	TRBJ2-1	ASRPGGRPGEQF
TRBV2	TRBJ1-5	ASRERTGDGNQPQH
TRBV4-1	TRBJ1-2	ASSQGDYGYT
TRBV29-1	TRBJ2-2	SVGTGGTGELF
TRBV29-1	TRBJ2-1	SVVQYNEQF